The present TCR beta chain was sequenced within a study of beta chain features in type 1 diabetes. In regard to this clone: Antigen specificity is unknown.

This CDR3 is built from 15 residues. Expressed TCRB transcripts were sequenced because the isolated RNA had all been reverse transcribed beforehand. Data came from immunoSEQ multiplex PCR; TCRdb stores just in-frame clones and leaves some out. Among fewer than 550,000 clones listed, about an eighth were seen once. Overall study results and limits: All four CD4+ subsets of Type 1 diabetes patients contained TCRB CDR3s that were moderately but significantly shorter.

The chain is built from TRBV21-1 and TRBJ1-4. TRBV21-1 is shown as a pseudogene. What was sequenced was naive CD4+ T cells from blood. The sequence derives from a woman aged 18-29 years in good health. This CDR3 is CASSKAGSPPGKLFF. In DNA form, the CDR3 reads TGTGCCAGCAGCAAAGCAGGGTCCCCTCCGGGGAAACTGTTTTTT.